The rows below give T cell receptor beta chains drawn from one sample of a study of blood T cell repertoires in COVID-19. The table came from immunoSEQ multiplex PCR; TCRdb's copy has only in-frame clones and leaves some out. Of about 42,000 clones listed, around 84% are singletons. Sequenced input: peripheral blood. These TCRs come from a human donor in a cohort sampled during active COVID-19. Both conserved end residues are part of each CDR3. Clone size is not always given. Where it is, it says once, few, many or a class for expanded clones.

v_call	clone_size	j_call	cdr3_aa
TRBV5-1	.	TRBJ2-7	CASTQAGGYYEQYF
TRBV4-2	few	TRBJ1-2	CASSQGPGLRGYTF
TRBV6-4	.	TRBJ2-3	CASTRVWTDTQYF
TRBV19	.	TRBJ1-1	CASSIGLYTEAFF
TRBV19	.	TRBJ1-6	CASSTPRQVSPLHF
TRBV6-5	.	TRBJ2-5	CASSYSSGWPGETQYF
TRBV11-3	.	TRBJ2-3	CASSPGLAGGGDTQYF
TRBV12-3/TRBV12-4	.	TRBJ2-5	CASSQQGGETQYF
TRBV13	.	TRBJ2-5	CASSLTGTSGGTQYF
TRBV28	.	TRBJ1-5	CASLLETGGRQPQHF
TRBV18	.	TRBJ1-3	CASSPDRVGNTIYF
TRBV7-9	.	TRBJ2-6	CASSETGAGANVLTF
TRBV7-6	.	TRBJ2-1	CASSLTSGGSYNEQFF
TRBV6-4	.	TRBJ2-2	CASSPAGPTGELFF
TRBV18	once	TRBJ1-1	CASSLFDRGMNTEAFF
TRBV10-3	.	TRBJ2-1	CAIKALAGGLDEQFF
TRBV5-5	.	TRBJ2-7	CASSAPGTGLYEQYF
TRBV11-1	.	TRBJ1-1	CASRLMGAAFF
TRBV11-2	.	TRBJ1-1	CASSLGQGATAFF
TRBV9	.	TRBJ2-6	CASSVQGFSGANVLTF
TRBV4-1	.	TRBJ1-2	CASSQQNPRTGRYGYTF
TRBV28	.	TRBJ2-5	CASSLRVRAGGTQYF
TRBV19	.	TRBJ2-7	CASSNQGAYEQYF
TRBV15	.	TRBJ2-3	CATSRDPGQGGSDTQYF
TRBV4-1	.	TRBJ1-2	CASSQGTRGQDYGYTF
TRBV6-9	.	TRBJ2-5	CASCVWTGAQETQYF
TRBV5-1	once	TRBJ1-3	CASSIGPGNTIYF
TRBV3-1/TRBV3-2	.	TRBJ2-7	CASSPPGRNEQYF
TRBV18	.	TRBJ1-6	CASSPGGHPLHF
TRBV12-5	.	TRBJ2-7	CASGLGQGAYEQYF
TRBV14	once	TRBJ1-1	CASSLGGGSTEAFF
TRBV5-4	.	TRBJ1-6	CASSLTGVESPLHF
TRBV18	.	TRBJ1-4	CASSRAANEKLFF
TRBV5-1	.	TRBJ2-3	CASSLGGGSTDTQYF
TRBV2	once	TRBJ2-3	CASTLAGGGFTDTQYF
TRBV20-1	few	TRBJ1-2	CSASSGQMYTF
TRBV4-2	once	TRBJ2-3	CASSQDGPRGGASTDTQYF
TRBV29-1	.	TRBJ1-5	CSVAQGSNQPQHF
TRBV5-4	.	TRBJ2-2	CASSTLAGGQTGELFF
TRBV19	.	TRBJ1-1	CASNPQDRVYTEAFF
TRBV18	.	TRBJ1-6	CASSPLPTASSYNSPLHF
TRBV18	.	TRBJ2-5	CASSRYRGDSETQYF
TRBV4-3	.	TRBJ1-2	CASSQGDRANYGYTF
TRBV7-9	few	TRBJ1-1	CASSLVGPEAFF
TRBV28	.	TRBJ2-3	CASLSWGRSTDTQYF
TRBV3-1/TRBV3-2	.	TRBJ2-3	CASSPDRLSDTQYF
TRBV5-1	.	TRBJ1-2	CASSFAGTGNGYTF
TRBV5-8	.	TRBJ2-7	CASSLVGGYTYEQYF
TRBV27	.	TRBJ2-1	CASRHGDRGGNEQFF
TRBV5-1	once	TRBJ1-5	CASSSGDSNQPQHF
TRBV11-2	.	TRBJ2-5	CASSPQGVGKETQYF
TRBV6-5	few	TRBJ1-1	CASSYTGMTEAFF
TRBV2	.	TRBJ1-1	CASSEGGNTEAFF